This T cell receptor beta chain came from a study of OX40 agonist ivuxolimab in advanced cancers. This CDR3 has 19 residues. Losses at the gene ends were 3 bases for V and 2 bases for J; bases not matched to a gene: 10. Looked up from germline, CDR1 is KGHSH and CDR2 is LQKENI. Measured with immunoSEQ multiplex PCR; TCRdb has only the in-frame clones, and not every one. The sample contains around 53,000 clones, around nine tenths of which appear only once. The clonotype was recovered from an adult with an advanced solid tumor such as melanoma, head and neck, liver or kidney cancer. The chain links TRBV18 to TRBJ2-1; 13 nucleotides match TRBD2. The sequencing here drew on CD4+ or CD8+ T cells sorted from blood, taken in a trial of the OX40 agonist ivuxolimab. The CDR3 nucleotides are TGTGCCAGCTCACCCAGAGGGACTAGCGGGATACTAACCTACAATGAGCAGTTCTTC. This gives the protein CASSPRGTSGILTYNEQFF.